This TCR beta chain came from a study of blood T cell repertoires in COVID-19. Turning to the study itself: Samples representing acute and convalescent COVID-19 were sourced from the United States, Italy and Spain. T cells, B-cell-depleted T cells, or PBMCs supplied cDNA or gDNA.

CDR1 is LGHNA and CDR2 is YSLEER in the germline V gene. V was cut by 4 bases and J by 7 bases, with 26 bases left in between. The CDR3 sequence is 18 residues long. Study processing details: Nucleated cell number was recorded as an estimate derived from reference gene primer amplification. Generated by immunoSEQ multiplex PCR, the TCRdb table keeps only in-frame clones and is missing some. The V and J calls and clone size were taken over from that table, and D and trimming were inferred from the DNA. The sample consists of 270,000 or so clones, less than 85% of them appearing once. Sequencing was carried out using peripheral blood. The chain uses TRBV4-3 and TRBJ2-1, with D possibly TRBD2 on 10 matching bases. This TCR was recovered from a woman in her late teens or twenties with acute or convalescent COVID-19. The CDR3 bases are TGCGCCAGCAGCCGGACAGGGGCGCCCAGCGGGAGGGTAAATGAGCAGTTCTTC. Protein: CASSRTGAPSGRVNEQFF.